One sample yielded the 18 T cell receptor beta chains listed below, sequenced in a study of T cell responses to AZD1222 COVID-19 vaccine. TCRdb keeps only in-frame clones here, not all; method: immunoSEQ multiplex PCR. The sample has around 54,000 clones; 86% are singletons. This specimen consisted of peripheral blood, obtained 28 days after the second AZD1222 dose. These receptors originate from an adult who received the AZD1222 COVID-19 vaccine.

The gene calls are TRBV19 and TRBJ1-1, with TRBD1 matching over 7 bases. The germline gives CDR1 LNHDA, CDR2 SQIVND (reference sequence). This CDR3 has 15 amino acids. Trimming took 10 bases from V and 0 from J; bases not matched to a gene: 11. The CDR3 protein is CATATRTGVNTEAFF. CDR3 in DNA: TGTGCCACCGCGACCCGCACAGGGGTGAACACTGAAGCTTTCTTT.

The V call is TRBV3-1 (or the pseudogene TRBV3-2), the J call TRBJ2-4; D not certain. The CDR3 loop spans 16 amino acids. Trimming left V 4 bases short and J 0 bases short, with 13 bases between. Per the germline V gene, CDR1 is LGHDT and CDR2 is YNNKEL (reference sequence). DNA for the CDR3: TGTGCCAGCAGCCGAGCCCCCAATGGAGCCAAAAACATTCAGTACTTC. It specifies CASSRAPNGAKNIQYF.

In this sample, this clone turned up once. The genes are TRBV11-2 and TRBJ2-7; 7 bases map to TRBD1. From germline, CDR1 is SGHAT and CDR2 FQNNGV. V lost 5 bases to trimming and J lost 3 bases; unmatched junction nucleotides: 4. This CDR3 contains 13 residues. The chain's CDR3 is CASSTGQRYEQYF. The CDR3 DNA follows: TGTGCCAGCAGCACGGGACAGCGCTACGAGCAGTACTTC. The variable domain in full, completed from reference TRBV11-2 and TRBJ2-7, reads EAGVAQSPRYKIIEKRQSVAFWCNPISGHATLYWYQQILGQGPKLLIQFQNNGVVDDSQLPKDRFSAERLKGVDSTLKIQPAKLEDSAVYLCASSTGQRYEQYFGPGTRLTVT.

DNA for the CDR3: TGTGCCAGCAGTTGGGGACTAGCGGAGTCCTACGAGCAGTACTTC. Translation: CASSWGLAESYEQYF. The V gene is TRBV6-2 or TRBV6-3, the J gene TRBJ2-7; 11 bases match TRBD2. The germline V gene encodes CDR1 MNHEY and CDR2 SVGEGT. This CDR3 contains 15 residues. Germline trimming cut 4 bases from V and 1 base from J; bases unmatched to any gene: 3.

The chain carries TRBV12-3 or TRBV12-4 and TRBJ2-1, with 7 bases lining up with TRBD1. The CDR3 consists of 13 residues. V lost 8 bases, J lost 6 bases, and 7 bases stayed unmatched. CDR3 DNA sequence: TGTGCCAGCGCTCGAGACAGGGCCAATGAGCAGTTCTTC. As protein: CASARDRANEQFF.

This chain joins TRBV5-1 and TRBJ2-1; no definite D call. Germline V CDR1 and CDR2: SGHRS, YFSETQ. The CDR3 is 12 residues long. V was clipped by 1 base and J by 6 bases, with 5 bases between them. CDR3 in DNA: TGCGCCAGCAGCTTGCCCGGCAATGAGCAGTTCTTC. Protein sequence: CASSLPGNEQFF.

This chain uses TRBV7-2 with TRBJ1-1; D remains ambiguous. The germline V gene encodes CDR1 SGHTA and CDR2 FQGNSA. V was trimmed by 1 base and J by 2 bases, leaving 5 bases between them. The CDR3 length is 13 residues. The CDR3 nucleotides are TGTGCCAGCAGCTTAGAGGCTAACACTGAAGCTTTCTTT. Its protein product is CASSLEANTEAFF.

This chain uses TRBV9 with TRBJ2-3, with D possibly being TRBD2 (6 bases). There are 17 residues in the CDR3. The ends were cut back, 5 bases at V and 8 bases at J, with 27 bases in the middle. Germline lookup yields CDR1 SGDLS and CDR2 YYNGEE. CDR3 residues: CASRDVTSMSVSSTQYF. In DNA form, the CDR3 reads TGTGCCAGCAGGGACGTGACTAGTATGTCGGTCTCAAGTACGCAGTATTTT. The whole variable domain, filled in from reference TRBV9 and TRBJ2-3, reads DSGVTQTPKHLITATGQRVTLRCSPRSGDLSVYWYQQSLDQGLQFLIQYYNGEERAKGNILERFSAQQFPDLHSELNLSSLELGDSALYFCASRDVTSMSVSSTQYFGPGTRLTVL.

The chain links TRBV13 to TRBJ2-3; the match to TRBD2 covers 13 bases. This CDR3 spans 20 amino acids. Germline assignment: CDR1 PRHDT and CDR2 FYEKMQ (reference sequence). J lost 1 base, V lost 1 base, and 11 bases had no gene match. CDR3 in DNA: TGTGCCAGCAGCTTAGCCCCGGGACTAGCGGGAATTGCGGGCACAGATACGCAGTATTTT. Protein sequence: CASSLAPGLAGIAGTDTQYF.

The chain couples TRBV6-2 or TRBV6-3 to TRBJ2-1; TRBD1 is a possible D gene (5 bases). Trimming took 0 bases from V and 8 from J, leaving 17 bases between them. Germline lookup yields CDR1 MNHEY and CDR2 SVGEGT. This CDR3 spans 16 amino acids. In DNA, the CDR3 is TGTGCCAGCAGTTACTCGTCAGGGTACCCCTCGGATGAGCAGTTCTTC. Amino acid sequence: CASSYSSGYPSDEQFF.

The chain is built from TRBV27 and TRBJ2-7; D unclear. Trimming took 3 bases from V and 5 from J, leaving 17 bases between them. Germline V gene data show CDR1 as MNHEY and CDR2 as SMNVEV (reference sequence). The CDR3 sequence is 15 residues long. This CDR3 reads CASSLRTLSPHEQYF. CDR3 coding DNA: TGTGCCAGCAGTTTGAGGACCCTTTCTCCCCACGAGCAGTACTTC.

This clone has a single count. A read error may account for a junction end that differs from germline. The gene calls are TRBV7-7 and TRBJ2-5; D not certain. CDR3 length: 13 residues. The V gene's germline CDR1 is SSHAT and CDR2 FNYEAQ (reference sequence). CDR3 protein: CASSFNGRETQYF. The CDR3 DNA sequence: TGTGCTAGCAGCTTTAACGGTCGGGAGACCCAGTACTTC.

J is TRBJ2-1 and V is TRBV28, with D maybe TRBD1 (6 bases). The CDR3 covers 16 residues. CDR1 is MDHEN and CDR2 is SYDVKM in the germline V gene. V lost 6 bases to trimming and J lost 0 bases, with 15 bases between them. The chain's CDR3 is CASSSRGQSSYNEQFF. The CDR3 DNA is TGTGCCAGCAGCTCCAGGGGCCAAAGCTCCTACAATGAGCAGTTCTTC.

The CDR3 DNA is TGTGCCAGCAGCGATCCGGGAGGGCTGGGGCAAGAGACCCAGTACTTC. This encodes CASSDPGGLGQETQYF. V is TRBV7-8 and J is TRBJ2-5; 8 positions match TRBD2. The CDR3 sequence is 16 residues long. The trim removed 5 bases at V and 2 bases at J, leaving 10 bases unmatched. In germline, CDR1 is SGHVS, CDR2 FQNEAQ.

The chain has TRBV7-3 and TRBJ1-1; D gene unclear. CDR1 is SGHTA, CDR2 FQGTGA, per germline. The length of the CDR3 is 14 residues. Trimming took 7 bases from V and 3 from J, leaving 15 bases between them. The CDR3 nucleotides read TGTGCCAGCACCCAGCTTATCAGAGACACTGAAGCTTTCTTT. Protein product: CASTQLIRDTEAFF.

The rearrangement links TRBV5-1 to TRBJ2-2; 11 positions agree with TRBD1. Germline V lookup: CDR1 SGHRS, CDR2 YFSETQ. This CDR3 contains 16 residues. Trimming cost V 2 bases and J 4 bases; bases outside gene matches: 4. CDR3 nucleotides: TGCGCCAGCAGCTTCTCCGGGACAGGGGGCACCGGGGAGCTGTTTTTT. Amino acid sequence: CASSFSGTGGTGELFF.

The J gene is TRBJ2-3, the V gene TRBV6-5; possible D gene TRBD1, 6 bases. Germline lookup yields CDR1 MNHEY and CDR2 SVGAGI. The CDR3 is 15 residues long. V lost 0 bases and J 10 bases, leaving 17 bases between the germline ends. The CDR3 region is CASSYSSPDRQAQYF. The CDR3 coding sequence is TGTGCCAGCAGTTACTCGTCCCCCGACAGACAGGCGCAGTATTTT.

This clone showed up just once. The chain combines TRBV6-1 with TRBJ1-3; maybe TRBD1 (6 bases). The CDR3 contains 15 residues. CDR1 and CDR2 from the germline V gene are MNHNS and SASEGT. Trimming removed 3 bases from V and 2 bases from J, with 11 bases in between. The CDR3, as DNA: TGTGCCAGCAGTGATGGACAGCAGACTGGAAACACCATATATTTT. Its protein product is CASSDGQQTGNTIYF.